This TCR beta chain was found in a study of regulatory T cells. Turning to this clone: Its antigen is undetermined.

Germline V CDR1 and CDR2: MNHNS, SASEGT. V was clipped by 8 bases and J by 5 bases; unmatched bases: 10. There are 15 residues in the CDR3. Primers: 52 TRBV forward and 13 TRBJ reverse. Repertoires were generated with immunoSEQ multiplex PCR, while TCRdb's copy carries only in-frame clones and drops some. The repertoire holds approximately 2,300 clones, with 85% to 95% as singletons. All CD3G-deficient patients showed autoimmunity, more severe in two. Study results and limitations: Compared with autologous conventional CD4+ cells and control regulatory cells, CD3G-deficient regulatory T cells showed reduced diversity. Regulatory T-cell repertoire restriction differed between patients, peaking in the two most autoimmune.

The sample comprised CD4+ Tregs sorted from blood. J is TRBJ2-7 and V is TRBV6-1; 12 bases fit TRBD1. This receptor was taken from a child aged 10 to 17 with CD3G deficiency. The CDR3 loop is CASDASGTGGNEQYF. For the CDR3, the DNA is TGTGCCAGCGACGCCTCCGGGACAGGGGGCAACGAGCAGTACTTC.